The TCR beta chain described here comes from a study of patients and donors after allogeneic stem cell transplantation (TCRdb year 2020). Library method: RT-PCR. TCRdb records NextSeq 550 as the sequencer. TCRdb handled the public reads itself, with Q25 trimming in fastp and clone calling in MiXCR, and kept productive beta chains. Rows with a matching CDR3 protein are joined into one entry that keeps the most common DNA and genes. A total of 87,000 or so distinct CDR3 sequences appear in this sample, roughly 5.2% of them only once. The top ten hold 2.6% of the sample. Reading the germline V gene gives CDR1 SGHNT and CDR2 YENEEA. The CDR3, cysteine through phenylalanine, is 14 amino acids long. Only the CDR3 region is kept as DNA, spanning 42 bases read in frame from base 1. V lost 1 base and J lost 4 bases; the stretch between them is 10 bases long. This clonotype occurred many times. The clone's antigen remains unknown. No clone much larger than this one lies a single base away; base qualities are absent.

This receptor was taken from a human donor who was either an allogeneic HSCT recipient or a stem cell or donor lymphocyte infusion donor (not recorded which). It is not recorded whose cells these are; they may come from a transplant donor. Sequenced: blood, either unsorted or a sorted T cell fraction (not recorded which). The chain is made from TRBV11-3 and TRBJ2-5, and TRBD2 may be the D gene, going by 6 matching bases. The CDR3 sequence is CASSLGGSGETQYF. DNA sequence: TGTGCCAGCAGCTTAGGTGGTAGCGGAGAGACCCAGTACTTC.